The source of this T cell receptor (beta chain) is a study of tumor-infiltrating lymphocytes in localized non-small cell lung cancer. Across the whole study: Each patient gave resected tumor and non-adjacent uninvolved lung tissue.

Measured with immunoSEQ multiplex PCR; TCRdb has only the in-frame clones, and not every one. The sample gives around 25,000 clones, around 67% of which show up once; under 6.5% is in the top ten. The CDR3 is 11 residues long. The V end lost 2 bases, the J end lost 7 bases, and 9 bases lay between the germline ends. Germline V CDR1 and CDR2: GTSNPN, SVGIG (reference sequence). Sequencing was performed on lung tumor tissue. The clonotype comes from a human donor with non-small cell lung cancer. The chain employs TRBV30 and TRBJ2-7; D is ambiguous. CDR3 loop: CAWSRGEEQYF. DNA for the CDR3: TGTGCCTGGAGTCGTGGGGAAGAGCAGTACTTC. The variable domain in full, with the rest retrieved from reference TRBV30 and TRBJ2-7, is SQTIHQWPATLVQPVGSPLSLECTVEGTSNPNLYWYRQAAGRGLQLLFYSVGIGQISSEVPQNLSASRPQDRQFILSSKKLLLSDSGFYLCAWSRGEEQYFGPGTRLTVT.